Below are 2 T cell receptor beta chains sequenced from a single sample in a study of PD-L1 blockade in urothelial cancer. As for time point: peripheral blood 6 weeks after treatment start. Clones were read by immunoSEQ multiplex PCR, and TCRdb kept only the in-frame ones, dropping some. The sample lists roughly 100,000 clones; around four fifths were seen once. Sequencing used PBMCs, obtained around atezolizumab (anti-PD-L1) treatment. These receptors all stem from a man between 65 and 85 years old with urothelial cancer.

The J gene is TRBJ1-4, the V gene TRBV5-6, with a tentative D call TRBD1 (5 bases). Germline V gene lookup returns CDR1 SGHDT and CDR2 YYEEEE. The CDR3 sequence is 14 residues long. V was clipped by 2 bases and J by 7 bases, with 12 bases between them. As DNA, the CDR3 is TGTGCCAGCAGCTTTGGTCAGGGCAGTGAAAAACTGTTTTTT. This gives the protein CASSFGQGSEKLFF. Full variable domain (outside the CDR3, taken from reference TRBV5-6 and TRBJ1-4): DAGVTQSPTHLIKTRGQQVTLRCSPKSGHDTVSWYQQALGQGPQFIFQYYEEEERQRGNFPDRFSGHQFPNYSSELNVNALLLGDSALYLCASSFGQGSEKLFFGSGTQLSVL.

The CDR3 DNA follows: TGTGCCAGCACTTCCGGGACAACCTACGAGCAGTACTTC. It is translated as CASTSGTTYEQYF. The V and J genes are TRBV6-6 and TRBJ2-7, with D maybe TRBD1 (6 bases). CDR1 is MNHNY, CDR2 SVGAGI, per germline (reference sequence). Trimming took off 7 bases at V and 2 bases at J, with 12 bases between the two ends. The CDR3 totals 13 residues.